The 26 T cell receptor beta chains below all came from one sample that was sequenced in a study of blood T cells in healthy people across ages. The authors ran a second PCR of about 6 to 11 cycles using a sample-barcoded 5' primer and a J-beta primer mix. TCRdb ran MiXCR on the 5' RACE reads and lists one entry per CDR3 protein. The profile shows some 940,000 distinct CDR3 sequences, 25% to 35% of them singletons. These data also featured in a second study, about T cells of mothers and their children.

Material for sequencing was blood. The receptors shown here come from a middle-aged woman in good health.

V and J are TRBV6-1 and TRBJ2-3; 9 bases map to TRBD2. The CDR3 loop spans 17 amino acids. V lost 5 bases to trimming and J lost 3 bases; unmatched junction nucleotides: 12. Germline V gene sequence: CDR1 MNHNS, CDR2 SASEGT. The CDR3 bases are TGTGCCAGCAGTAGATCGGTAGGAGCGGGGGGTACAGATACGCAGTATTTT. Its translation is CASSRSVGAGGTDTQYF.

CDR3 coding DNA: TGTGCCAGCAGCCCACAGGTTCAACAGCCCCAGCATTTT. It is translated as CASSPQVQQPQHF. V and J are TRBV12-3 or TRBV12-4 and TRBJ1-5; D perhaps matches TRBD1 (5 bases). The germline V and J ends were trimmed by 6 bases and 7 bases, with 13 bases remaining between them. CDR3 length equals 13 residues.

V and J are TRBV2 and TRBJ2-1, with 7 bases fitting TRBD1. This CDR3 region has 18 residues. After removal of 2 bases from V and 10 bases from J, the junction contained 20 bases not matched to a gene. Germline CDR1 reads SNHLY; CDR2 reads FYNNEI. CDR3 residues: CASSELGTEVGPSHEQFF. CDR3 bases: TGTGCCAGCAGTGAACTAGGGACAGAAGTCGGTCCTTCCCACGAGCAGTTCTTC. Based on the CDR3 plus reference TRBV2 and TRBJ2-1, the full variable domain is EPEVTQTPSHQVTQMGQEVILRCVPISNHLYFYWYRQILGQKVEFLVSFYNNEISEKSEIFDDQFSVERPDGSNFTLKIRSTKLEDSAMYFCASSELGTEVGPSHEQFFGPGTRLTVL.

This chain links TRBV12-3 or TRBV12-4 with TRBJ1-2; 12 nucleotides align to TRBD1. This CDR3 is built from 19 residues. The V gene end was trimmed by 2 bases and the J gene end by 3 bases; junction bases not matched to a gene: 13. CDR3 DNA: TGTGCCAGCAGTTTAAGTTGGGACAGGGGGCCGGTTGGGTACTATGGCTACACCTTC. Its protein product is CASSLSWDRGPVGYYGYTF.

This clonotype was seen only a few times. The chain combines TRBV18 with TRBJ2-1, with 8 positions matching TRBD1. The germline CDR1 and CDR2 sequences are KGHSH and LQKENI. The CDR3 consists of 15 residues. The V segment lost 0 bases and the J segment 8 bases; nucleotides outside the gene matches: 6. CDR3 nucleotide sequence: TGTGCCAGCTCACCACCACAACAGGGGGTCGATGAGCAGTTCTTC. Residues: CASSPPQQGVDEQFF.

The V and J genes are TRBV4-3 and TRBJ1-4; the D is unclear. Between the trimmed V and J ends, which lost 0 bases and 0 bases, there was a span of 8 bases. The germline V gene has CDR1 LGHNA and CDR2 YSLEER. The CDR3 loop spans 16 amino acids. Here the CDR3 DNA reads TGCGCCAGCAGCCAAGAAGTCGGGACAACTAATGAAAAACTGTTTTTT. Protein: CASSQEVGTTNEKLFF.

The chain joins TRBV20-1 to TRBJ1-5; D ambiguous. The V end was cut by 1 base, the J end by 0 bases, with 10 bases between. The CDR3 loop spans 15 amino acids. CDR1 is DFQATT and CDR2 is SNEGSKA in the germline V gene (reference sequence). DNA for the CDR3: TGCAGTGCTAGAGTGGGAACAGCTAGCAATCAGCCCCAGCATTTT. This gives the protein CSARVGTASNQPQHF.

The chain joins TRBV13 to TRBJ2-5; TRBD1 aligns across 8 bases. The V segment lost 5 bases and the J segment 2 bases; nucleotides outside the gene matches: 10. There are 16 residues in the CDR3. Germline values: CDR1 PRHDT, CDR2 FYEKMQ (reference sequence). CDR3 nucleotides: TGTGCCAGCAGCGCCGGCGGGGACAGGCCACAAGAGACCCAGTACTTC. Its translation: CASSAGGDRPQETQYF.

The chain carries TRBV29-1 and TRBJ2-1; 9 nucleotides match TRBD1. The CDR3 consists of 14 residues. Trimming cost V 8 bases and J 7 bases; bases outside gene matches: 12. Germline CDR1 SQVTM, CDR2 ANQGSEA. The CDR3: CSIQRDRAYNEQFF. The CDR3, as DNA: TGCAGCATTCAAAGGGACAGGGCTTATAATGAGCAGTTCTTC.

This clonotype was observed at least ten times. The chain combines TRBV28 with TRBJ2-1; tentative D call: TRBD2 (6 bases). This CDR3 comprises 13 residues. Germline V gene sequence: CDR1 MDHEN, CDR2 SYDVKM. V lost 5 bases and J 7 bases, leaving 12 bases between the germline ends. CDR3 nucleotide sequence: TGTGCCAGCAGTGGGGGGACGGCGAATGAGCAGTTCTTC. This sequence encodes CASSGGTANEQFF.

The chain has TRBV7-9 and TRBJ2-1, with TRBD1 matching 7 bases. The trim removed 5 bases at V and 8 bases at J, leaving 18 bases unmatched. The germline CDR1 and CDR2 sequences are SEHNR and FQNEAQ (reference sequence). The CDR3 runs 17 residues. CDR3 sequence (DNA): TGTGCCAGCAGCCTAGTTGTGTCCGGGACAGTGTACGATGAGCAGTTCTTC. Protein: CASSLVVSGTVYDEQFF. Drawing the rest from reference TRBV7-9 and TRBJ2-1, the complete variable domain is DTGVSQNPRHKITKRGQNVTFRCDPISEHNRLYWYRQTLGQGPEFLTYFQNEAQLEKSRLLSDRFSAERPKGSFSTLEIQRTEQGDSAMYLCASSLVVSGTVYDEQFFGPGTRLTVL.

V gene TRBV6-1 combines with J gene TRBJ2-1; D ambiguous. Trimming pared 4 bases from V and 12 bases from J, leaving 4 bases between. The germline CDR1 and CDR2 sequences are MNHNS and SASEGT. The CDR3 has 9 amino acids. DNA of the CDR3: TGTGCCAGCAGTGTTCGGCAGTTCTTC. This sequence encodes CASSVRQFF.

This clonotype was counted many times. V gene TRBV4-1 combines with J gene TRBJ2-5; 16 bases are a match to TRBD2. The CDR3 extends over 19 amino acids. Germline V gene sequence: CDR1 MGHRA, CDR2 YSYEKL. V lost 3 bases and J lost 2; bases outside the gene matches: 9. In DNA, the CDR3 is TGCGCCAGCAGCCACCCGGGACTAGCGGGGGGGCCGGGACAAGAGACCCAGTACTTC. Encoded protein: CASSHPGLAGGPGQETQYF.

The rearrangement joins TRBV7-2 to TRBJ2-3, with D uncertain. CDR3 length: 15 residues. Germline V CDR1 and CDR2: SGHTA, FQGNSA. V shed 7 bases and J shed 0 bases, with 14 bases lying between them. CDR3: CASTQVAVSTDTQYF. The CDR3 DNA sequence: TGTGCCAGCACCCAAGTGGCGGTTAGCACAGATACGCAGTATTTT.

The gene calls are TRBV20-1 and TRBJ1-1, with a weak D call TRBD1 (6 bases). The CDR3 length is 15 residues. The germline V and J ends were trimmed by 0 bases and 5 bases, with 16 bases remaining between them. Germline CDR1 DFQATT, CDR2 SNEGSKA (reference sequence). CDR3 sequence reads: CSARDRGLFGTEAFF. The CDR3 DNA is TGCAGTGCTAGAGACAGGGGTCTCTTTGGGACTGAAGCTTTCTTT.

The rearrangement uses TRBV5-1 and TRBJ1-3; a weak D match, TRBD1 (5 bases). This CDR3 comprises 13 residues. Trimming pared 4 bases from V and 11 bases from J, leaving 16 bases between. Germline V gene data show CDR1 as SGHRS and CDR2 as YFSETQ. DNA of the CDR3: TGCGCCAGCAGCCCCGGACACGGTTACGCCATATATTTT. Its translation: CASSPGHGYAIYF. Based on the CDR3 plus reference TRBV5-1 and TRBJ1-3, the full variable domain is KAGVTQTPRYLIKTRGQQVTLSCSPISGHRSVSWYQQTPGQGLQFLFEYFSETQRNKGNFPGRFSGRQFSNSRSEMNVSTLELGDSALYLCASSPGHGYAIYFGEGSWLTVV.

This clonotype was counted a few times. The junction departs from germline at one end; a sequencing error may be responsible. CDR3 in amino acids: CASSLGPGGNQPQHF. Here the CDR3 DNA reads TGTGCCAGCAGCTTAGGGCCAGGGGGAAATCAGCCCCAGCATTTT. The chain recombines TRBV5-1 with TRBJ1-5; 7 nucleotides align to TRBD1. The CDR3 loop spans 15 amino acids. CDR1 SGHRS and CDR2 YFSETQ come from the germline V gene.

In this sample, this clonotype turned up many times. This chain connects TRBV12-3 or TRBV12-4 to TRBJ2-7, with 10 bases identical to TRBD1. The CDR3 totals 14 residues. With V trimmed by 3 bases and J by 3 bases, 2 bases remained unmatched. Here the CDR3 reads CASSFDRGLYEQYF. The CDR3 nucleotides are TGTGCCAGCAGTTTCGACAGGGGGCTCTACGAGCAGTACTTC.

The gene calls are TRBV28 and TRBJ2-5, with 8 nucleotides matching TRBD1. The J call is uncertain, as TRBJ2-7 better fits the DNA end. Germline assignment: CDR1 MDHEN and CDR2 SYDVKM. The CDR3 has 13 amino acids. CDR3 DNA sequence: TGTGCCAGCAGCGACTCAACAGGGGGCGAGCAGTACTTC. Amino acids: CASSDSTGGEQYF.

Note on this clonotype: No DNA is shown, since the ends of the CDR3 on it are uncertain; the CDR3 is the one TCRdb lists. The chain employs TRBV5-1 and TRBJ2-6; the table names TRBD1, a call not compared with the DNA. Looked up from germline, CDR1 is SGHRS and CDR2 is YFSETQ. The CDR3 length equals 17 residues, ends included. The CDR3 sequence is CASSLWAGGSGANVRTF.

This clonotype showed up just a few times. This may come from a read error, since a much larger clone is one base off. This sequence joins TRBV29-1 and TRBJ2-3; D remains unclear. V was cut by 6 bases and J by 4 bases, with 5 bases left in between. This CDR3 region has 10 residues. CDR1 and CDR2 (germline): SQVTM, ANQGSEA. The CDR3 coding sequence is TGCAGCGTCCGTCCAGATACGCAGTATTTT. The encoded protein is CSVRPDTQYF.

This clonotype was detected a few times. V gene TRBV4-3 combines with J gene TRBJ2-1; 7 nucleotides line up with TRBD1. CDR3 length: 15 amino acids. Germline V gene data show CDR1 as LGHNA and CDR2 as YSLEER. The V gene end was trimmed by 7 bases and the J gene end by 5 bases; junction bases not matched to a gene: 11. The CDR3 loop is CASTKDRATNNEQFF. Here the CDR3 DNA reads TGCGCCAGCACGAAAGACAGGGCTACAAACAATGAGCAGTTCTTC.

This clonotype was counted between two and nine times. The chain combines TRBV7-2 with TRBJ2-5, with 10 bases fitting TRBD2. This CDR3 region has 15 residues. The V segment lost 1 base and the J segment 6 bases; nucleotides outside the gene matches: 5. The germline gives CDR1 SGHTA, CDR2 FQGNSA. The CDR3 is CASSLDSGGTKTQYF. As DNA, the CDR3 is TGTGCCAGCAGCTTAGATAGCGGGGGGACGAAGACCCAGTACTTC.

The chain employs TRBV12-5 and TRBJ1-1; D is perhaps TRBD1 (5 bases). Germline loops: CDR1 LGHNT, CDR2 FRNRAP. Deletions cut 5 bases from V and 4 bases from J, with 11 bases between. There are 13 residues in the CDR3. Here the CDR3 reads CASGRGGGTEAFF. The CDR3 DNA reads TGTGCTAGTGGTCGGGGCGGGGGCACTGAAGCTTTCTTT.

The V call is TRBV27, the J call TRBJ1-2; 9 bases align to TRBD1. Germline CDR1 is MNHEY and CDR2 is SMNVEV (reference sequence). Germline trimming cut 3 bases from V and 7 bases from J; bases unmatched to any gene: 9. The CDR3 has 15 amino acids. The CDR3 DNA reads TGTGCCAGCAGTTTTGGAGGGACAGGGAATTCTGGCTACACCTTC. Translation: CASSFGGTGNSGYTF.

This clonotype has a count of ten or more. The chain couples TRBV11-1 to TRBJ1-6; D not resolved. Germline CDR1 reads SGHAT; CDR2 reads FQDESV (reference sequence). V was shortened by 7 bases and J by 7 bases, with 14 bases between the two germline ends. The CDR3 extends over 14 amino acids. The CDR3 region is CASTPGQQNSPLHF. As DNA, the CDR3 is TGTGCCAGCACGCCGGGCCAACAGAATTCACCCCTCCACTTT.